Below are 29 T cell receptor beta chains sequenced from a single sample in a study of T cell responses to AZD1222 COVID-19 vaccine (dated by TCRdb to the early 2020s). The time point label, read with the paper, signifies: baseline before first vaccination. This sample's treatment or condition label indicates: meningococcal conjugate vaccine given as trial control. Library generation was performed with the immunoSEQ multiplex PCR assay. Here the immuneACCESS table is served through TCRdb, limited to in-frame sequences with V and J called. Missing clones are a known gap in these copies; in checked studies unresolved V genes cover under half, and the rest lacks a known reason. This sample comprises roughly 90,000 clones, 90% to 95% of them detected only once. The ten top clones hold under 5% of the sample. Source: peripheral blood, taken on day 0 of MenACWY control vaccination. The receptors derive from an adult in good health.

This clone was seen a few times. This chain connects TRBV14 to TRBJ2-5; 12 nucleotides line up with TRBD2. Germline V gene data show CDR1 as SGHDN and CDR2 as FVKESK. J lost 4 bases, V lost 5 bases, and 14 bases had no gene match. The CDR3 is made up of 18 amino acids. The CDR3 loop is CASSAPGTSGPPLETQYF. The CDR3 DNA follows: TGTGCCAGCAGCGCACCCGGGACTAGCGGGCCGCCGTTAGAGACCCAGTACTTC.

The table lists this clone with a few counts. This chain uses TRBV4-2 with TRBJ1-2; tentative D call: TRBD1 (6 bases). This CDR3 region has 14 residues. Trimming removed 2 bases at V and 3 bases at J, with 10 bases between. CDR1 is LGHNA, CDR2 YNFKEQ, per germline. CDR3 coding DNA: TGTGCCAGCAGCCAAAGACAGGTCGACTATGGCTACACCTTC. This sequence encodes CASSQRQVDYGYTF.

This rearrangement joins TRBV5-8 to TRBJ2-3, with unresolved D. Germline V lookup: CDR1 SGHTS, CDR2 YDEGEE. CDR3 length equals 11 residues. Trimming took 1 base from V and 13 from J, leaving 10 bases between them. DNA for the CDR3: TGTGCCAGCAGCTTGTTTACAGACGAGTATTTT. It yields the protein CASSLFTDEYF.

This chain uses TRBV2 with TRBJ1-2; D is undetermined. Germline CDR1 and CDR2: SNHLY and FYNNEI. V gave up 2 bases and J gave up 5 bases, with 9 bases separating them. CDR3 size: 13 residues. The CDR3 loop is CASSELPDYGYTF. CDR3 DNA: TGTGCCAGCAGTGAACTCCCGGATTATGGCTACACCTTC.

V and J are TRBV2 and TRBJ1-1, with TRBD1 as a possible D gene (6 bases). The germline CDR1 and CDR2 sequences are SNHLY and FYNNEI. V shed 8 bases and J shed 1 base, with 17 bases lying between them. The CDR3 is 15 amino acids. The CDR3: CASERQAFGNTEAFF. The CDR3 coding sequence is TGTGCCAGCGAAAGACAGGCATTCGGGAACACTGAAGCTTTCTTT.

This clone was counted once. The gene calls are TRBV6-2 or TRBV6-3 and TRBJ1-6; 7 nucleotides agree with TRBD1. This CDR3 contains 16 residues. In germline, CDR1 is MNHEY, CDR2 SVGEGT. Trimming removed 0 bases from V and 7 bases from J; junction bases left unmatched: 6. The CDR3 nucleotides read TGTGCCAGCAGTTACTCAAACCGGGACAGAAATTCACCCCTCCACTTT. This translates into CASSYSNRDRNSPLHF.

The V and J genes are TRBV3-1 (or the pseudogene TRBV3-2) and TRBJ1-4; TRBD1 might be the D (5 bases). Germline assignment: CDR1 LGHDT and CDR2 YNNKEL (reference sequence). The CDR3 contains 13 residues. The V end lost 0 bases, the J end lost 10 bases, and 9 bases lay between the germline ends. CDR3 sequence reads: CASSQEGLVKLFF. CDR3 nucleotides: TGTGCCAGCAGCCAAGAGGGGCTGGTAAAACTGTTTTTT.

CDR3 in amino acids: CASSSPLYGYTF. The CDR3, as DNA: TGTGCCAGCAGTTCACCCCTCTATGGCTACACCTTC. The chain combines TRBV28 with TRBJ1-2; no clear D gene. The CDR3 covers 12 residues. The V gene lost 4 bases and the J gene lost 4 bases, with 7 bases spanning the gap. Germline V gene sequence: CDR1 MDHEN, CDR2 SYDVKM.

Only one count was recorded for this clone. This rearrangement joins TRBV10-1 to TRBJ2-3, with D perhaps TRBD2 (6 bases). CDR1 and CDR2 (germline): WNHNN, SYGVQD (reference sequence). The CDR3 is made up of 16 amino acids. Trimming removed 2 bases at V and 3 bases at J, with 15 bases between. CDR3 residues: CASSEGARGQTDTQYF. In nucleotides, the CDR3 is TGCGCCAGCAGTGAGGGGGCGCGGGGTCAGACAGATACGCAGTATTTT.

V and J are TRBV2 and TRBJ1-1, with 12 bases fitting TRBD1. This CDR3 region has 13 residues. The V gene's germline CDR1 is SNHLY and CDR2 FYNNEI. The J segment lost 4 bases and the V segment lost 6 bases, leaving 0 bases of the junction unmatched. This CDR3 reads CASRGQGATEAFF. As DNA, the CDR3 is TGTGCCAGCAGGGGACAGGGGGCCACTGAAGCTTTCTTT.

J is TRBJ1-2 and V is TRBV6-2 or TRBV6-3; D not resolved. Germline assignment: CDR1 MNHEY and CDR2 SVGEGT. This CDR3 is built from 13 residues. Trimming removed 5 bases at V and 8 bases at J, with 15 bases between. The CDR3 reads CASSLERTGGYTF. The CDR3 DNA sequence: TGTGCCAGCAGTCTGGAACGGACGGGAGGCTACACCTTC.

The chain employs TRBV12-3 or TRBV12-4 and TRBJ2-7; 9 bases fit TRBD1. This CDR3 comprises 13 residues. V lost 6 bases, J lost 3 bases, and 3 bases stayed unmatched. This chain's CDR3 is CASRQTGGYEQYF. DNA for the CDR3: TGTGCCAGCAGGCAGACAGGGGGCTACGAGCAGTACTTC.

This clone was seen more than once but under ten times. This chain uses TRBV5-4 with TRBJ2-1; TRBD2 is a possible D gene (6 bases). The CDR3 is 13 residues long. Trimming left V 5 bases short and J 5 bases short, with 11 bases between. Germline V lookup: CDR1 SGHNT, CDR2 YYREEE (reference sequence). CDR3 coding DNA: TGTGCCAGCAGGAGGGACTCACACAATGAGCAGTTCTTC. Amino acid sequence: CASRRDSHNEQFF. The variable domain in full, with the rest retrieved from reference TRBV5-4 and TRBJ2-1, is ETGVTQSPTHLIKTRGQQVTLRCSSQSGHNTVSWYQQALGQGPQFIFQYYREEENGRGNFPPRFSGLQFPNYSSELNVNALELDDSALYLCASRRDSHNEQFFGPGTRLTVL.

The V call is TRBV27, the J call TRBJ1-6; D might be TRBD1 (5 bases). Germline lookup yields CDR1 MNHEY and CDR2 SMNVEV (reference sequence). V gave up 4 bases and J gave up 10 bases, with 14 bases separating them. The CDR3 is made up of 14 amino acids. The CDR3 sequence is CASSSRGSGSPLHF. The CDR3 coding sequence is TGTGCCAGCAGTTCGAGGGGCTCGGGGTCACCCCTCCACTTT.

This clone is medium-sized. This rearrangement joins TRBV6-2 or TRBV6-3 to TRBJ2-2; D is ambiguous. Germline V gives CDR1 MNHEY, CDR2 SVGEGT. Trimming removed 0 bases from V and 4 bases from J, with 3 bases in between. The length of the CDR3 is 13 residues. CDR3 loop: CASSYSSTGELFF. In DNA, the CDR3 is TGTGCCAGCAGTTACTCGAGCACCGGGGAGCTGTTTTTT.

This chain uses TRBV7-9 with TRBJ2-4; 10 nucleotides line up with TRBD2. The CDR3 consists of 17 residues. J gave up 2 bases and V 5 bases, and 9 bases lay outside the gene matches. The V gene's germline CDR1 is SEHNR and CDR2 FQNEAQ (reference sequence). The DNA of the CDR3 is TGTGCCAGCAGCGACTTAAGCGGGAGGGCCCCCAAAAACATTCAGTACTTC. Its translation is CASSDLSGRAPKNIQYF.

This clone was detected once. J is TRBJ2-7 and V is TRBV4-3; D call uncertain. Germline CDR1 LGHNA, CDR2 YSLEER. The CDR3 has 13 amino acids. V was clipped by 0 bases and J by 5 bases, with 8 bases between them. The CDR3 nucleotides are TGCGCCAGCAGCCAAGATGTCCAGGACGAGCAGTACTTC. Translating it yields CASSQDVQDEQYF.

This clone was detected a few times. The chain employs TRBV5-1 and TRBJ1-4; perhaps TRBD1 as D (5 bases). The ends were cut back, 7 bases at V and 6 bases at J, with 16 bases in the middle. Germline CDR1 is SGHRS and CDR2 is YFSETQ. This CDR3 comprises 14 residues. The chain's CDR3 is CASGPGGFDEKLFF. In DNA, the CDR3 is TGCGCCAGCGGCCCCGGGGGGTTTGATGAAAAACTGTTTTTT.

The sample holds one count of this clone. The chain uses TRBV2 and TRBJ2-7; no clear D. V was clipped by 10 bases and J by 3 bases, with 4 bases between them. The CDR3 has 9 amino acids. The germline V gene encodes CDR1 SNHLY and CDR2 FYNNEI. CDR3 amino acids: CANYYEQYF. The CDR3 DNA is TGTGCCAATTACTACGAGCAGTACTTC.

This clone appeared a single time. The chain is built from TRBV6-1 and TRBJ2-2; no reliable D call. Germline assignment: CDR1 MNHNS and CDR2 SASEGT. The CDR3 has 12 residues. With 2 bases removed from V and 8 bases from J, the gap between germline ends came to 6 bases. CDR3 sequence (DNA): TGTGCCAGCAGTGAAATTGGGGGGGAGCTGTTTTTT. This encodes CASSEIGGELFF.

The rearrangement links TRBV6-5 to TRBJ2-5; 11 positions agree with TRBD2. Germline CDR1 MNHEY, CDR2 SVGAGI. The CDR3 covers 15 residues. J gave up 6 bases and V 8 bases, and 11 bases lay outside the gene matches. The CDR3 bases are TGTGCCAGCGGCACACTAGCGGGAGATGGAAAGACCCAGTACTTC. Its translation: CASGTLAGDGKTQYF.

The chain links TRBV11-2 to TRBJ2-1; no reliable D call. This CDR3 comprises 15 residues. V shed 5 bases and J shed 13 bases, with 24 bases lying between them. Germline V lookup: CDR1 SGHAT, CDR2 FQNNGV. CDR3 in DNA: TGTGCCAGCAGCCCACAAGTCCTGTCTAGGGCAGAACAGTTCTTC. Protein product: CASSPQVLSRAEQFF.

The chain carries TRBV19 and TRBJ1-1; 7 bases fit TRBD1. After removal of 5 bases from V and 0 bases from J, the junction contained 3 bases not matched to a gene. Germline CDR1 reads LNHDA; CDR2 reads SQIVND (reference sequence). The CDR3 has 14 amino acids. CDR3 DNA: TGTGCCAGTAGTGCAGGGGGGATGAACACTGAAGCTTTCTTT. Its translation: CASSAGGMNTEAFF.

V and J are TRBV5-1 and TRBJ2-1, with 9 bases identical to TRBD2. Germline CDR1 is SGHRS and CDR2 is YFSETQ. The CDR3 spans 15 residues. J was trimmed by 6 bases and V by 7 bases; bases with no gene match: 11. CDR3 in DNA: TGCGCCAGCCGTTATGTGCGGGAGGGCGGCAATGAGCAGTTCTTC. Its translation is CASRYVREGGNEQFF. Combining the CDR3 with reference TRBV5-1 and TRBJ2-1 gives the whole variable domain KAGVTQTPRYLIKTRGQQVTLSCSPISGHRSVSWYQQTPGQGLQFLFEYFSETQRNKGNFPGRFSGRQFSNSRSEMNVSTLELGDSALYLCASRYVREGGNEQFFGPGTRLTVL.

The CDR3: CASSVGIRDSYYGYTF. CDR3 nucleotide sequence: TGTGCCAGCAGCGTAGGAATCCGGGACAGTTACTATGGCTACACCTTC. This chain uses TRBV9 with TRBJ1-2, with 7 bases identical to TRBD1. CDR3 length: 16 amino acids. The V and J ends lost 0 bases and 3 bases, in that order; junction bases with no gene match: 8. Germline V gene lookup returns CDR1 SGDLS and CDR2 YYNGEE.

The sample holds one count of this clone. The germline gene is not matched at one end of the junction; a read error may be the cause. J is TRBJ1-1 and V is TRBV5-8, with a weak D call TRBD1 (5 bases). CDR1 and CDR2 (germline): SGHTS, YDEGEE. The CDR3 is 14 residues long. The CDR3 DNA is TGTGCCAGCAGTCCGGGACTCGCGAACGCTGAAGCTTTCTTT. It encodes CASSPGLANAEAFF. The complete variable domain, with remaining parts taken from reference TRBV5-8 and TRBJ1-1, reads EAGVTQSPTHLIKTRGQQATLRCSPISGHTSVYWYQQALGLGLQFLLWYDEGEERNRGNFPPRFSGRQFPNYSSELNVNALELEDSALYLCASSPGLANAEAFFGQGTRLTVV.

V and J are TRBV18 and TRBJ1-2; D not resolved. V was shortened by 4 bases and J by 4 bases, with 13 bases between the two germline ends. The CDR3 sequence is 14 residues long. Looked up from germline, CDR1 is KGHSH and CDR2 is LQKENI. CDR3 in DNA: TGTGCCAGCTCACGCTCCGGGAGTGTCTATGGCTACACCTTC. This encodes CASSRSGSVYGYTF.

The chain carries TRBV4-1 and TRBJ1-2, with D perhaps TRBD1 (6 bases). V lost 0 bases, J lost 6 bases, and 20 bases lay in between. Germline assignment: CDR1 MGHRA and CDR2 YSYEKL. The CDR3 totals 17 residues. CDR3 DNA: TGCGCCAGCAGCCAAGATTTACGTGCCAGGGGAGGACATGGCTACACCTTC. Translated, it gives CASSQDLRARGGHGYTF.

The table lists this clone with a count of one. This chain links TRBV15 with TRBJ2-1; possibly TRBD2 for D (5 bases). The V end lost 0 bases, the J end lost 10 bases, and 16 bases lay between the germline ends. From germline, CDR1 is LNHNV and CDR2 YYDKDF (reference sequence). The length of the CDR3 is 15 residues. The CDR3 spells CATSRDRSRTGEQFF. For the CDR3, the DNA is TGTGCCACCAGCAGAGATCGGAGCCGTACGGGGGAGCAGTTCTTC.